This T cell receptor beta chain is drawn from a study of blood T cell repertoires in COVID-19. On the study more broadly: COVID-19 samples collected from the United States, Italy and Spain covered acute and convalescent phases.

Per the authors' pipeline: Amplification from reference gene primers served as the basis for estimated nucleated cell counts. Produced via immunoSEQ multiplex PCR; TCRdb's table is partial and in-frame only. V, J and clone size reflect that table, while D and trimming were determined from the DNA. The table includes approximately 50,000 clones, approximately 83% detected once. The germline V gene has CDR1 MGHRA and CDR2 YSYEKL. Trimming cost V 4 bases and J 8 bases, with 17 bases left between them. The CDR3 covers 15 residues. This sequence joins TRBV4-1 and TRBJ1-4, with a tentative D call TRBD1 (5 bases). The sample consisted of peripheral blood. The origin of this receptor is a man aged 65 to 85 with active COVID-19. The CDR3 loop reads CASSPGLQKVEKLFF. As DNA, the CDR3 is TGCGCCAGCAGCCCGGGACTTCAGAAGGTGGAAAAACTGTTTTTT.